A selection of T cell receptor beta chains follows, all from one sample in a study of T cells in Graves' hyperthyroidism and ophthalmopathy. TCRdb ran MiXCR on the multiplex PCR reads and lists one entry per CDR3 protein. The sample holds approximately 480,000 distinct CDR3 sequences, 20% to 25% seen once. Material: blood. These receptor sequences come from a man aged 18 to 29 with Graves' hyperthyroidism. The CDR3 runs from the conserved cysteine through the conserved F or W.

>15|TRBJ1-1|TRBV29-1
CSVLTPGPKHTEAFF
>14|TRBJ2-5|TRBV9
CASSATGYQETQYF
>14|TRBJ2-7|TRBV6-5
CASSYWRGSYEQYF
>14|TRBJ2-2|TRBV24-1
CATRETGITGELFF
>12|TRBJ2-7|TRBV29-1
CSVYGGHYEQYF
>15|TRBJ1-5|TRBV2
CASSDGVSFNQPQHF
>15|TRBJ1-1|TRBV9
CASSPSLQPFPEAFF
>15|TRBJ2-7|TRBV20-1
CSASGLAGVSYEQYF
>19|TRBJ2-7|TRBV13
CASSTRNLAGGARPYEQYF
>17|TRBJ1-1|TRBV15
CATSMRTGGKYMTEAFF